This T cell receptor (beta chain) was recorded in a study of post-analysis software for immune sequencing data. General observations from the study: Multiple sclerosis patients showed significantly lower normalized Chao1 diversity than controls did. Included in a set of about five TRBV segments more frequent in patients than controls were TRBV5-6, TRBV5-1 and TRBV20-1.

With regard to this clonotype: Its target is unknown.

cDNA libraries of TCR beta carried unique molecular identifiers. T cells numbering roughly 1 to 10 million yielded 450,000 to 500,000 cDNA molecules. Using its own MiXCR run on the PCR reads, TCRdb lists one record per CDR3 protein. Among a few hundred thousand distinct CDR3 sequences listed, around 31% were seen once. The germline V and J ends were trimmed by 8 bases and 13 bases, with 24 bases remaining between them. CDR1 and CDR2 (germline): MNHNY, SVGAGI (reference sequence). The CDR3 runs to 14 residues. This rearrangement joins TRBV6-6 to TRBJ2-4, with TRBD2 as a possible D gene (6 bases). Material: blood. The source of this sequence is a girl aged 2 to 17 with multiple sclerosis. The CDR3, as DNA: TGTGCCAGCTGTGAGCCAGCGGGCGACGCGAAGCAGTACTTC. This sequence encodes CASCEPAGDAKQYF.